This T cell receptor beta chain derives from a study of regulatory T cells in long-lasting Graves disease. Time point denoted: persistent/refractory GD, antithyroid drugs over 5 years with positive TRAb. From RNA extracted from PBMCs, the TCR library was made. A blood draw put 8.5 to 10 milliliters of peripheral blood into EDTA tubes. General study results and limits: Persistent Graves' disease cases displayed lower TCR diversity than newly diagnosed ones. There were preferences for TRBV28, TRBJ1-2 and TRBJ2-5 in persistent disease.

Combining iRepertoire HTBI primers with Arm-PCR of CDR3 regions, the authors built TCR beta libraries. TCRdb re-derived calls from the multiplex PCR reads in MiXCR, one entry per CDR3 protein. Among approximately 360,000 distinct CDR3 sequences, roughly 25% were seen once, and the ten largest hold around 30%. CDR3 length: 18 amino acids. Between the trimmed V and J ends, which lost 5 bases and 6 bases, there was a span of 26 bases. Germline lookup yields CDR1 MDHEN and CDR2 SYDVKM. This clonotype was observed a few times. As yet, its antigen is unknown. This chain connects TRBV28 to TRBJ2-1; D unresolved. Source: peripheral blood mononuclear cells (PBMCs), taken when the disease was refractory, from a patient treated with antithyroid drugs. This TCR derives from a woman between 40 and 50 years old with Graves disease. This CDR3 reads CASSPPASDSLTLNEQFF. CDR3 DNA: TGTGCCAGCAGTCCCCCCGCGTCCGACTCCTTAACCCTCAATGAGCAGTTCTTC.